These 28 T cell receptor beta chains were all obtained from the same sample, sequenced in a study of cytomegalovirus exposure and HLA in healthy donors. It was with 60 Vbeta and 13 Jbeta primers that the PCR ran. Using immunoSEQ multiplex PCR, the repertoire was profiled, and TCRdb retains in-frame clones only, with some absent. The sample lists 60,000 to 75,000 clones, around 74% occurring once. The source material was PBMCs. The receptor set was obtained from a woman younger than 45 in good health and CMV-seropositive.

This clone was observed a handful of times. The V call is TRBV25-1, the J call TRBJ2-1; 7 nucleotides agree with TRBD2. CDR1 and CDR2 (germline): MGHDK, SYGVNS. V gave up 4 bases and J gave up 6 bases; unmatched junction bases: 6. The CDR3 consists of 14 residues. The CDR3 DNA follows: TGTGCCAGCAGTGTGAGAGCTAGCGGCAATGAGCAGTTCTTC. Protein: CASSVRASGNEQFF.

The chain has TRBV9 and TRBJ2-5; weak D call: TRBD2 (6 bases). The germline V and J ends were trimmed by 5 bases and 3 bases, with 17 bases remaining between them. The CDR3 loop spans 15 amino acids. Germline-derived CDR1 and CDR2 are SGDLS and YYNGEE. Written as DNA, the CDR3 is TGTGCCAGCAGTAGGGTGACTAGAGATAAAGAGACCCAGTACTTC. Protein product: CASSRVTRDKETQYF.

This chain joins TRBV4-2 and TRBJ1-2; TRBD1 aligns across 8 bases. V was pared by 0 bases and J by 6 bases, with 9 bases of the junction left unmatched. This CDR3 comprises 16 residues. Germline V gives CDR1 LGHNA, CDR2 YNFKEQ. The CDR3 here is CASSQEIQGAHNGYTF. The CDR3 DNA reads TGTGCCAGCAGCCAAGAGATTCAGGGGGCGCATAATGGCTACACCTTC.

The V gene is TRBV5-1, the J gene TRBJ1-1, with 7 bases lining up with TRBD1. The CDR3 covers 15 residues. The junction had 6 bases not matched to a gene; V was cut back by 0 bases and J by 4 bases. The germline V gene encodes CDR1 SGHRS and CDR2 YFSETQ. The CDR3 region is CASSLGDSLITEAFF. The CDR3 DNA reads as TGCGCCAGCAGCTTGGGGGACAGCCTAATCACTGAAGCTTTCTTT.

The genes are TRBV6-1 and TRBJ2-1, with 8 bases identical to TRBD2. Trimming at V came to 3 bases and at J to 4 bases, leaving 8 bases not matched to a gene. This CDR3 is 16 amino acids long. Germline CDR1 and CDR2: MNHNS and SASEGT. Here the CDR3 reads CASSESPGGSYNEQFF. CDR3 nucleotides: TGTGCCAGCAGTGAGTCCCCGGGAGGGTCTTACAATGAGCAGTTCTTC.

Concerning this clone: One junction end does not reproduce the germline sequence, and a read error may be involved. V usage is TRBV6-5 and J usage is TRBJ2-3; possible D gene TRBD2, 5 bases. This CDR3 spans 13 amino acids. The germline CDR1 and CDR2 sequences are MNHEY and SVGAGI. CDR3 sequence: CASRPPSIDTQYF. The CDR3 DNA reads TGTGCCAGCCGCCCCCCTAGCATAGATACGCAGTATTTT.

This CDR3 is CASSFYRENTEAFF. The CDR3 DNA sequence: TGTGCCAGCAGCTTCTACAGGGAGAACACTGAAGCTTTCTTT. V is TRBV7-2 and J is TRBJ1-1; a possible D gene is TRBD1 (6 bases). This CDR3 contains 14 residues. V lost 3 bases to trimming and J lost 1 base, with 9 bases between them. From germline, CDR1 is SGHTA and CDR2 FQGNSA.

The V gene is TRBV28, the J gene TRBJ1-5; D uncertain. The CDR3 is 12 residues long. CDR1 is MDHEN and CDR2 is SYDVKM in the germline V gene. V was pared by 7 bases and J by 5 bases, with 9 bases between. The CDR3 nucleotides are TGTGCCAGCAAAGACATGTATCAGCCCCAGCATTTT. Translated: CASKDMYQPQHF.

The rearrangement uses TRBV5-6 and TRBJ1-5, with D perhaps TRBD1 (6 bases). The CDR3 has 16 amino acids. Per germline, CDR1 SGHDT and CDR2 YYEEEE. V was shortened by 4 bases and J by 3 bases, with 17 bases between the two germline ends. For the CDR3, the DNA is TGTGCCAGCAGCGAAACAGGGAACCCCCCCAATCAGCCCCAGCATTTT. Translated: CASSETGNPPNQPQHF.

The V call is TRBV29-1, the J call TRBJ1-1; the D is unclear. Germline V gives CDR1 SQVTM, CDR2 ANQGSEA. The CDR3 has 13 amino acids. With 3 bases removed from V and 2 bases from J, the gap between germline ends came to 10 bases. CDR3 region: CSVEKQSNTEAFF. The DNA for the CDR3 is TGCAGCGTTGAGAAACAGAGCAACACTGAAGCTTTCTTT.

The chain couples TRBV19 to TRBJ2-7; maybe TRBD1 (6 bases). The CDR3 is 12 amino acids. V gave up 5 bases and J gave up 4 bases, with 9 bases separating them. In germline, CDR1 is LNHDA, CDR2 SQIVND (reference sequence). CDR3 DNA sequence: TGTGCCAGTAGTTTTCAGGGGTACGAGCAGTACTTC. As protein: CASSFQGYEQYF.

The chain links TRBV30 to TRBJ1-5, with 9 positions matching TRBD1. The CDR3 is 12 residues long. Germline-derived CDR1 and CDR2 are GTSNPN and SVGIG (reference sequence). The CDR3, as DNA: TGTGCGGTTGGACAGGGGCAAAGGCCCCAGCATTTT. Residues: CAVGQGQRPQHF.

The chain links TRBV5-1 to TRBJ2-7, with TRBD1 matching 9 bases. With 0 bases clipped from V and 3 bases from J, the junction kept 1 base outside the gene matches. CDR3 length: 14 amino acids. CDR1 and CDR2 from the germline V gene are SGHRS and YFSETQ. This chain's CDR3 is CASSLVTGGYEQYF. CDR3 DNA: TGCGCCAGCAGCTTGGTGACAGGGGGCTACGAGCAGTACTTC. Filled out from reference TRBV5-1 and TRBJ2-7, the complete variable domain reads KAGVTQTPRYLIKTRGQQVTLSCSPISGHRSVSWYQQTPGQGLQFLFEYFSETQRNKGNFPGRFSGRQFSNSRSEMNVSTLELGDSALYLCASSLVTGGYEQYFGPGTRLTVT.

This rearrangement joins TRBV19 to TRBJ1-4; weak D call: TRBD1 (6 bases). This CDR3 contains 14 residues. V lost 6 bases, J lost 4 bases, and 12 bases lay in between. Germline V gene lookup returns CDR1 LNHDA and CDR2 SQIVND (reference sequence). This CDR3 reads CASSLQGFNEKLFF. In nucleotides, the CDR3 is TGTGCCAGTAGCTTACAGGGATTTAATGAAAAACTGTTTTTT.

V is TRBV29-1 and J is TRBJ2-1, with unresolved D. The germline gives CDR1 SQVTM, CDR2 ANQGSEA. V gave up 2 bases and J gave up 6 bases, with 5 bases separating them. The CDR3 runs to 11 residues. Written as DNA, the CDR3 is TGCAGCGTTGAACGGTTCAATGAGCAGTTCTTC. Translating it yields CSVERFNEQFF.

The chain employs TRBV7-9 and TRBJ2-1, with 9 bases fitting TRBD2. V lost 3 bases, J lost 1 base, and 4 bases stayed unmatched. The CDR3 loop spans 16 amino acids. Germline V lookup: CDR1 SEHNR, CDR2 FQNEAQ (reference sequence). CDR3 sequence (DNA): TGTGCCAGCAGCTTCAGTAGCGGGAGTTCCTACAATGAGCAGTTCTTC. Protein: CASSFSSGSSYNEQFF.

In its sample, this clone was seen once. The CDR3: CASSHAGSGNAPYEQYF. In DNA form, the CDR3 reads TGCGCCAGCAGCCACGCAGGAAGCGGGAACGCTCCCTACGAGCAGTACTTC. This sequence joins TRBV4-1 and TRBJ2-7; 7 bases map to TRBD2. Per the germline V gene, CDR1 is MGHRA and CDR2 is YSYEKL. The V gene end was trimmed by 3 bases and the J gene end by 2 bases; junction bases not matched to a gene: 13. CDR3 length equals 17 residues.

This chain connects TRBV7-9 to TRBJ2-5; 8 bases agree with TRBD1. CDR1 is SEHNR and CDR2 is FQNEAQ in the germline V gene (reference sequence). The V gene end was trimmed by 4 bases and the J gene end by 3 bases; junction bases not matched to a gene: 4. The CDR3 runs to 14 residues. The CDR3 loop is CASSWWTGKETQYF. The DNA of the CDR3 is TGTGCCAGCAGCTGGTGGACAGGGAAAGAGACCCAGTACTTC.

This clone was found a few times. J is TRBJ2-7 and V is TRBV6-1; TRBD1 agrees at 9 bases. Trimming took 4 bases from V and 2 from J; bases not matched to a gene: 6. The germline V gene encodes CDR1 MNHNS and CDR2 SASEGT. The CDR3 totals 15 residues. Here the CDR3 DNA reads TGTGCCAGCAGTGCAGAGGGGGACAGGGCCTACGAGCAGTACTTC. Translated, it gives CASSAEGDRAYEQYF.

In the case of this clone: The junction differs from germline at one of its ends, possibly a read error. The V call is TRBV5-6, the J call TRBJ1-1; perhaps TRBD1 as D (6 bases). Germline values: CDR1 SGHDT, CDR2 YYEEEE. The CDR3 contains 15 residues. CDR3 DNA sequence: TGTGCCAGCAGCTCAGGACAGATCATGAACGCTGAAGCTTTCTTT. Translating gives CASSSGQIMNAEAFF.

The chain couples TRBV6-4 to TRBJ2-1, with D perhaps matching TRBD2 (5 bases). Germline V gives CDR1 MRHNA, CDR2 SNTAGT. The CDR3 consists of 15 residues. Trimming shortened V by 5 bases and J by 10 bases, and 21 bases separated the two germline ends. Here the CDR3 reads CASSNLMARASEQFF. The CDR3 DNA reads as TGTGCCAGCAGTAATCTGATGGCGCGGGCGTCAGAGCAGTTCTTC.

This clone was seen only a few times. This chain connects TRBV6-6 to TRBJ1-5; D is ambiguous. The CDR3 has 12 residues. The V end was cut by 7 bases, the J end by 9 bases, with 13 bases between. Germline V lookup: CDR1 MNHNY, CDR2 SVGAGI (reference sequence). CDR3 sequence reads: CASTSDSRPQHF. The DNA for the CDR3 is TGTGCCAGCACCTCCGATAGCCGGCCCCAGCATTTT.

The chain recombines TRBV2 with TRBJ2-7, with D perhaps matching TRBD2 (6 bases). The germline gives CDR1 SNHLY, CDR2 FYNNEI. The CDR3 length is 12 residues. The ends were cut back, 11 bases at V and 7 bases at J, with 18 bases in the middle. The CDR3 protein is CAGGVGLGEQYF. CDR3 nucleotides: TGTGCCGGAGGGGTGGGCCTGGGGGAGCAGTACTTC.

The chain is built from TRBV28 and TRBJ1-2, with D tentatively TRBD1 (6 bases). Germline V gene sequence: CDR1 MDHEN, CDR2 SYDVKM. Trimming took 6 bases from V and 1 from J, leaving 15 bases between them. The CDR3 covers 15 residues. The CDR3 here is CASSPTGGVNYGYTF. The CDR3 DNA reads TGTGCCAGCAGCCCGACAGGCGGAGTTAACTATGGCTACACCTTC.

There are a few counts of this clone. The chain is built from TRBV19 and TRBJ1-2, with D perhaps TRBD1 (6 bases). Between the trimmed V and J ends, which lost 3 bases and 4 bases, there was a span of 18 bases. The V gene's germline CDR1 is LNHDA and CDR2 SQIVND (reference sequence). The CDR3 sequence is 16 residues long. CDR3 DNA: TGTGCCAGTAGTATTCCCGGACAGTTGATGGTCTATGGCTACACCTTC. Its protein product is CASSIPGQLMVYGYTF. The full variable domain, its missing parts supplied by reference TRBV19 and TRBJ1-2, is DGGITQSPKYLFRKEGQNVTLSCEQNLNHDAMYWYRQDPGQGLRLIYYSQIVNDFQKGDIAEGYSVSREKKESFPLTVTSAQKNPTAFYLCASSIPGQLMVYGYTFGSGTRLTVV.

V gene TRBV4-1 combines with J gene TRBJ1-5; 11 nucleotides line up with TRBD1. Looked up from germline, CDR1 is MGHRA and CDR2 is YSYEKL. J gave up 4 bases and V 4 bases, and 6 bases lay outside the gene matches. This CDR3 has 16 amino acids. The CDR3 loop is CASSLFWDRGNQPQHF. The CDR3 DNA is TGCGCCAGCAGCCTTTTTTGGGACAGGGGGAATCAGCCCCAGCATTTT.

The rearrangement joins TRBV5-1 to TRBJ2-2; perhaps TRBD1 as D (5 bases). In germline, CDR1 is SGHRS, CDR2 YFSETQ. V was cut by 5 bases and J by 1 base, with 9 bases left in between. CDR3 length: 14 residues. CDR3 protein: CASRRQLNTGELFF. Written as DNA, the CDR3 is TGCGCCAGCAGGCGACAGCTGAACACCGGGGAGCTGTTTTTT.

The V call is TRBV30, the J call TRBJ2-1; 8 positions agree with TRBD2. The ends lost 4 bases at V and 8 bases at J; junction bases unmatched: 10. Germline V gene data show CDR1 as GTSNPN and CDR2 as SVGIG (reference sequence). The CDR3 extends over 14 amino acids. DNA of the CDR3: TGTGCCTGGAATGAGGGTAGCGGGATACATGAGCAGTTCTTC. This encodes CAWNEGSGIHEQFF.